Below, 26 T cell receptor beta chains from the same sample are listed, as sequenced in a study of shared clonotypes between healthy human individuals (dated by TCRdb to about 2020). For the CD8 naive samples, CD45RO-negative cells were positively selected for CCR7, yielding a CD45RA+CCR7+ population from which TemRA cells were excluded. Library method: the immunoSEQ multiplex PCR assay. TCRdb carries this immuneACCESS record with in-frame sequences only. Its versions omit some clonotypes, under half of them owing to an unresolved V gene in the studies checked, with the rest unexplained. Recorded for this sample are about 2.1 million clones; approximately 94% of them occurred a single time. The top ten clones comprise roughly 1.7% of the sample. The sequenced sample was naive CD8+ T cells from PBMCs. The meaning of the sample's cell subset or site label: CD45RA+CCR7+. The receptors shown here come from a man between 18 and 29 years old in good health. Some clones in this sample may be carry-over from other donors' samples.

V and J are TRBV28 and TRBJ2-1, with 7 nucleotides matching TRBD2. Trimming at V came to 4 bases and at J to 5 bases, leaving 5 bases not matched to a gene. CDR3 length: 14 amino acids. Germline V gene data show CDR1 as MDHEN and CDR2 as SYDVKM. The DNA of the CDR3 is TGTGCCAGCAGTTCCTTAGCGGGCAACAATGAGCAGTTCTTC. This encodes CASSSLAGNNEQFF.

The rearrangement joins TRBV19 to TRBJ2-7; 11 nucleotides match TRBD1. With V trimmed by 6 bases and J by 5 bases, 6 bases remained unmatched. This CDR3 has 14 amino acids. Per germline, CDR1 LNHDA and CDR2 SQIVND (reference sequence). This CDR3 is CASSADRGLDEQYF. CDR3 DNA sequence: TGTGCCAGTAGCGCGGACAGGGGGCTGGACGAGCAGTACTTC. Supplemented by reference TRBV19 and TRBJ2-7, the full variable domain reads DGGITQSPKYLFRKEGQNVTLSCEQNLNHDAMYWYRQDPGQGLRLIYYSQIVNDFQKGDIAEGYSVSREKKESFPLTVTSAQKNPTAFYLCASSADRGLDEQYFGPGTRLTVT.

V is TRBV11-2 and J is TRBJ2-5; 7 nucleotides agree with TRBD1. This CDR3 is 19 amino acids long. V dropped 6 bases and J dropped 4; count of bases not matched to a gene: 23. Germline V gene sequence: CDR1 SGHAT, CDR2 FQNNGV. This chain's CDR3 is CASRSTQSGPGGLLETQYF. CDR3 bases: TGTGCCAGCAGATCCACTCAATCAGGCCCAGGGGGTTTATTAGAGACCCAGTACTTC. Using reference TRBV11-2 and TRBJ2-5 for the parts outside the CDR3, the full variable domain is EAGVAQSPRYKIIEKRQSVAFWCNPISGHATLYWYQQILGQGPKLLIQFQNNGVVDDSQLPKDRFSAERLKGVDSTLKIQPAKLEDSAVYLCASRSTQSGPGGLLETQYFGPGTRLLVL.

The chain employs TRBV4-2 and TRBJ1-1; D is undetermined. The V and J ends lost 0 bases and 0 bases respectively, with 11 bases between them. The length of the CDR3 is 16 residues. Germline V CDR1 and CDR2: LGHNA, YNFKEQ. The CDR3 here is CASSQDRKGLNTEAFF. CDR3 in DNA: TGTGCCAGCAGCCAAGACAGAAAGGGTTTGAACACTGAAGCTTTCTTT.

The CDR3 bases are TGTGCCAGCAGTGCGCTGGCTTCCTACACCTCCTACAATGAGCAGTTCTTC. Encoded protein: CASSALASYTSYNEQFF. The V gene is TRBV6-1, the J gene TRBJ2-1; D gene ambiguous. The length of the CDR3 is 17 residues. Germline V gives CDR1 MNHNS, CDR2 SASEGT. V gave up 4 bases and J gave up 0 bases, with 16 bases separating them.

The chain uses TRBV27 and TRBJ2-3; 7 positions agree with TRBD1. Trimming cost V 5 bases and J 3 bases; bases outside gene matches: 14. This CDR3 has 17 amino acids. Germline lookup yields CDR1 MNHEY and CDR2 SMNVEV (reference sequence). CDR3 in amino acids: CASSVAPGGVGTDTQYF. CDR3 in DNA: TGTGCCAGCAGTGTAGCCCCAGGGGGAGTTGGGACAGATACGCAGTATTTT.

The sample holds one count of this clone. The chain has TRBV5-6 and TRBJ2-7, with a tentative D call TRBD2 (5 bases). This CDR3 is 15 amino acids long. Trimming took 4 bases from V and 7 from J, leaving 21 bases between them. Per the germline V gene, CDR1 is SGHDT and CDR2 is YYEEEE. This CDR3 is CASSPRSGRTGEQYF. The CDR3 DNA reads as TGTGCCAGCAGCCCCCGGAGTGGGCGAACGGGGGAGCAGTACTTC.

Only one count was recorded for this clone. The chain recombines TRBV4-1 with TRBJ1-2, with D unclear. This CDR3 spans 15 amino acids. V was shortened by 1 base and J by 2 bases, with 11 bases between the two germline ends. Germline V gene lookup returns CDR1 MGHRA and CDR2 YSYEKL. The CDR3 region has the DNA TGCGCCAGCAGCCAAGTTCCGGGCACGAACTATGGCTACACCTTC. Translation gives CASSQVPGTNYGYTF.

The rearrangement joins TRBV5-6 to TRBJ2-1; no reliable D call. This CDR3 is built from 16 residues. Germline CDR1 is SGHDT and CDR2 is YYEEEE. V lost 2 bases and J lost 0, with 12 bases in between. CDR3 sequence reads: CASSFGQASSYNEQFF. The CDR3 region has the DNA TGTGCCAGCAGCTTTGGGCAGGCGAGCTCCTACAATGAGCAGTTCTTC. The full variable domain, its missing parts supplied by reference TRBV5-6 and TRBJ2-1, is DAGVTQSPTHLIKTRGQQVTLRCSPKSGHDTVSWYQQALGQGPQFIFQYYEEEERQRGNFPDRFSGHQFPNYSSELNVNALLLGDSALYLCASSFGQASSYNEQFFGPGTRLTVL.

The chain employs TRBV6-1 and TRBJ2-2; tentatively, D is TRBD1 (5 bases). V shed 8 bases and J shed 3 bases, with 10 bases lying between them. The germline V gene encodes CDR1 MNHNS and CDR2 SASEGT. The CDR3 consists of 13 residues. CDR3 amino acids: CASLQGYTGELFF. In DNA, the CDR3 is TGTGCCAGCCTCCAGGGTTACACCGGGGAGCTGTTTTTT.

V is TRBV11-2 and J is TRBJ2-3, with 7 nucleotides matching TRBD2. The CDR3 loop spans 15 amino acids. The V gene end was trimmed by 5 bases and the J gene end by 3 bases; junction bases not matched to a gene: 8. In germline, CDR1 is SGHAT, CDR2 FQNNGV. The CDR3 region is CASSHPQGGTDTQYF. In nucleotides, the CDR3 is TGTGCCAGCAGCCATCCCCAGGGAGGGACAGATACGCAGTATTTT.

As for this clone: Other DNA sequences in the sample encode the same CDR3. The rearrangement joins TRBV14 to TRBJ2-1, with D possibly matching TRBD1 (6 bases). The CDR3 runs 13 residues. CDR1 is SGHDN and CDR2 is FVKESK in the germline V gene. Trimming left V 1 base short and J 8 bases short, with 9 bases between. The CDR3 DNA sequence: TGTGCCAGCAGCCAAGTGTCAGGGGATGAGCAGTTCTTC. Translating it yields CASSQVSGDEQFF.

On this clone: The same CDR3 arises from other DNA sequences in this sample as well. For the CDR3, the DNA is TGTGCCAGCAGTCCCGGGACAGGGGGGCCAAATCAGCCCCAGCATTTT. Protein sequence: CASSPGTGGPNQPQHF. The rearrangement joins TRBV27 to TRBJ1-5; 11 nucleotides align to TRBD1. Germline loops: CDR1 MNHEY, CDR2 SMNVEV (reference sequence). The CDR3 spans 16 residues. V lost 5 bases, J lost 4 bases, and 7 bases stayed unmatched.

Note on this clone: Other DNA sequences within the sample encode an identical CDR3. The chain couples TRBV19 to TRBJ2-1; 7 nucleotides line up with TRBD2. There are 15 residues in the CDR3. Losses at the gene ends were 3 bases for V and 3 bases for J; bases not matched to a gene: 5. The germline V gene encodes CDR1 LNHDA and CDR2 SQIVND (reference sequence). The CDR3 DNA reads TGTGCCAGTAGTATCTCCGGCGGGAGCTACAATGAGCAGTTCTTC. It encodes CASSISGGSYNEQFF.

This rearrangement joins TRBV4-1 to TRBJ1-2; D call uncertain. The CDR3 is 15 residues long. V dropped 4 bases and J dropped 3 bases, with 15 bases sitting between them. Germline-derived CDR1 and CDR2 are MGHRA and YSYEKL. CDR3 loop: CASSLENRRHYGYTF. Here the CDR3 DNA reads TGCGCCAGCAGCCTCGAGAATCGACGGCACTATGGCTACACCTTC.

This clone appeared a single time. The V call is TRBV19, the J call TRBJ2-7; 11 positions match TRBD2. With 5 bases clipped from V and 1 base from J, the junction kept 10 bases outside the gene matches. The germline V gene encodes CDR1 LNHDA and CDR2 SQIVND (reference sequence). The CDR3 extends over 17 amino acids. DNA of the CDR3: TGTGCCAGTAGTTGGGGGACTAGCGGAGGCTTGTCCTACGAGCAGTACTTC. Translation: CASSWGTSGGLSYEQYF.

The chain employs TRBV19 and TRBJ1-3; no reliable D call. Trimming took 5 bases from V and 0 from J, leaving 20 bases between them. This CDR3 is 18 amino acids long. The germline gives CDR1 LNHDA, CDR2 SQIVND (reference sequence). CDR3 nucleotide sequence: TGTGCCAGTAGTCCCATTCGGGCGACGGAAGACTCTGGAAACACCATATATTTT. Its translation: CASSPIRATEDSGNTIYF.

The chain is built from TRBV27 and TRBJ2-7, with a tentative D call TRBD2 (6 bases). From germline, CDR1 is MNHEY and CDR2 SMNVEV (reference sequence). The ends were cut back, 6 bases at V and 2 bases at J, with 35 bases in the middle. The CDR3 spans 21 residues. CDR3 nucleotides: TGTGCCAGCAGCGATAACTTTTGGGCCCAACATCCGGGACTGGCGACCTACGAGCAGTACTTC. This gives the protein CASSDNFWAQHPGLATYEQYF.

The chain employs TRBV7-9 and TRBJ1-2; D may be TRBD1 (6 bases). This CDR3 is 13 amino acids long. Germline V gene sequence: CDR1 SEHNR, CDR2 FQNEAQ (reference sequence). The V end lost 3 bases, the J end lost 3 bases, and 8 bases lay between the germline ends. CDR3 sequence reads: CASSLWTDYGYTF. The CDR3 region has the DNA TGTGCCAGCAGCTTGTGGACAGACTATGGCTACACCTTC.

V is TRBV7-8 and J is TRBJ1-4; TRBD1 aligns across 11 bases. This CDR3 has 14 amino acids. Germline V gives CDR1 SGHVS, CDR2 FQNEAQ. The V gene end was trimmed by 4 bases and the J gene end by 7 bases; junction bases not matched to a gene: 2. For the CDR3, the DNA is TGTGCCAGCAGCTGGGGACAGGGGGTTGAAAAACTGTTTTTT. It specifies CASSWGQGVEKLFF.

CDR3 nucleotide sequence: TGTGCCAGCAGCTTGGACGGGCTGACCTACGAGCAGTACTTC. This encodes CASSLDGLTYEQYF. The chain employs TRBV5-5 and TRBJ2-7; no clear D gene. The CDR3 runs 14 residues. Trimming shortened V by 0 bases and J by 2 bases, and 9 bases separated the two germline ends. Germline assignment: CDR1 SGHKS and CDR2 YYEKEE (reference sequence).

The J gene is TRBJ2-1, the V gene TRBV6-6; no reliable D call. CDR1 and CDR2 (germline): MNHNY, SVGAGI (reference sequence). Trimming pared 2 bases from V and 0 bases from J, leaving 8 bases between. This CDR3 comprises 15 residues. The CDR3 nucleotides are TGTGCCAGCAGTTACGTTAAGAGCTCCTACAATGAGCAGTTCTTC. Its protein is CASSYVKSSYNEQFF.

The chain uses TRBV19 and TRBJ2-3, with TRBD1 matching over 7 bases. Germline CDR1 reads LNHDA; CDR2 reads SQIVND (reference sequence). After removal of 8 bases from V and 2 bases from J, the junction contained 7 bases not matched to a gene. The CDR3 contains 14 residues. The CDR3: CASSGQVNTDTQYF. DNA for the CDR3: TGTGCCAGTTCTGGACAGGTCAACACAGATACGCAGTATTTT.

Comments on this clone: Other DNA sequences in this specimen translate into the identical CDR3. The chain joins TRBV9 to TRBJ2-3; the D gene is possibly TRBD2 (6 bases). The V end was cut by 4 bases, the J end by 1 base, with 10 bases between. The CDR3 runs to 14 residues. CDR1 and CDR2 from the germline V gene are SGDLS and YYNGEE. The CDR3 nucleotides are TGTGCCAGCAGCCTCGGGGGAGGCACAGATACGCAGTATTTT. It encodes CASSLGGGTDTQYF.

The chain recombines TRBV7-8 with TRBJ2-3, with D maybe TRBD2 (5 bases). The CDR3 is 17 amino acids. Trimming took 5 bases from V and 0 from J, leaving 18 bases between them. Looked up from germline, CDR1 is SGHVS and CDR2 is FQNEAQ. CDR3 nucleotides: TGTGCCAGCAGCCCCTCTACGGGGAGATCTAGCACAGATACGCAGTATTTT. Its translation: CASSPSTGRSSTDTQYF.

The chain links TRBV11-2 to TRBJ2-3; no clear D gene. CDR1 and CDR2 from the germline V gene are SGHAT and FQNNGV. The ends were cut back, 3 bases at V and 5 bases at J, with 9 bases in the middle. The CDR3 totals 13 residues. CDR3 DNA sequence: TGTGCCAGCAGCTTGGATAAGGGAGATACGCAGTATTTT. Protein product: CASSLDKGDTQYF.